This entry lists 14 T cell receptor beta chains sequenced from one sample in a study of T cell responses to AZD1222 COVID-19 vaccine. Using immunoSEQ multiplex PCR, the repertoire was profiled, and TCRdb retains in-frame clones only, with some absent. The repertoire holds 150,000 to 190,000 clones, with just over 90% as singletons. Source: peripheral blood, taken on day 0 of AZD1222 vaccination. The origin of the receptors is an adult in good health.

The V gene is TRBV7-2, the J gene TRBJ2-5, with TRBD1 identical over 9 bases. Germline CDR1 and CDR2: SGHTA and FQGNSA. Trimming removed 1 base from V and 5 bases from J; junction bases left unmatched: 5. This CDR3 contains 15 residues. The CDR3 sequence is CASSLGPDRGETQYF. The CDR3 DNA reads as TGTGCCAGCAGCTTAGGGCCGGACAGGGGCGAGACCCAGTACTTC.

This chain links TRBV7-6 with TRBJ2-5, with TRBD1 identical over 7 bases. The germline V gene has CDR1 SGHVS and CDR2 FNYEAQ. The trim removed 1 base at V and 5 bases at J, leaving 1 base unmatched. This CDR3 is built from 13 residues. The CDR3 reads CASSLGQGETQYF. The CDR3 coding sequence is TGTGCCAGCAGCTTAGGACAGGGTGAGACCCAGTACTTC.

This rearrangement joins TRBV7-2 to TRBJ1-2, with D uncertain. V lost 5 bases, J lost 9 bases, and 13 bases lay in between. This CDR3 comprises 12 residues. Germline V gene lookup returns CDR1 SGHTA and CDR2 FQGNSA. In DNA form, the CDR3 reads TGTGCCAGCAGCGAGAGGTCGACGAGCTACACCTTC. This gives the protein CASSERSTSYTF.

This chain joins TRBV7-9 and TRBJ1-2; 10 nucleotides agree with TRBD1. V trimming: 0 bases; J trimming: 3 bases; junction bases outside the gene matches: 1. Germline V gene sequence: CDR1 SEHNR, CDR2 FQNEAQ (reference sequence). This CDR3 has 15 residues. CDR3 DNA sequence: TGTGCCAGCAGCTTAGCCGGGACAGGGGACTATGGCTACACCTTC. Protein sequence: CASSLAGTGDYGYTF.

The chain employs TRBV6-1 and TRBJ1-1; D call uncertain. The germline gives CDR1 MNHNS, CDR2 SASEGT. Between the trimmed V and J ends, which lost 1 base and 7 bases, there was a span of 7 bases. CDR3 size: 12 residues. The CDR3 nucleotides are TGTGCCAGCAGTGAAGGGTTCGTTGAAGCTTTCTTT. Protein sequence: CASSEGFVEAFF.

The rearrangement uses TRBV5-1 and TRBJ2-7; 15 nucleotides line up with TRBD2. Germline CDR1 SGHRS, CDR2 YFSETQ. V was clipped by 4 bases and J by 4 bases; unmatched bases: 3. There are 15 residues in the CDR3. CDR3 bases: TGCGCCAGCAGCCCCGGGACTAGCGGGAGGTACGAGCAGTACTTC. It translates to CASSPGTSGRYEQYF.

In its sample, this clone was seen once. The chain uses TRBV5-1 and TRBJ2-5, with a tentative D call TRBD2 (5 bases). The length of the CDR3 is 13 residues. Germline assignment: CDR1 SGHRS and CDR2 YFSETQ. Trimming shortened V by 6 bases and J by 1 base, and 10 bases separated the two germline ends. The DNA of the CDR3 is TGCGCCAGCAACCGCGGGTTCCAAGAGACCCAGTACTTC. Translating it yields CASNRGFQETQYF.

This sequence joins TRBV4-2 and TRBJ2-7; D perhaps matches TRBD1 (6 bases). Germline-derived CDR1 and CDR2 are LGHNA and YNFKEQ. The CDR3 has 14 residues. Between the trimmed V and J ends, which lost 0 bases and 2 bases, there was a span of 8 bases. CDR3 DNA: TGTGCCAGCAGCCAAGACTGGACAGCCTACGAGCAGTACTTC. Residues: CASSQDWTAYEQYF.

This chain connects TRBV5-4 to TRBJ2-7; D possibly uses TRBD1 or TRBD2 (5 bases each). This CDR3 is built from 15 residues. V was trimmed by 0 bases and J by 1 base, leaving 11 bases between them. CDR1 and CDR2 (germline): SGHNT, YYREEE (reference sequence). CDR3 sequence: CASSLGGTASYEQYF. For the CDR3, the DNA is TGTGCCAGCAGCTTGGGAGGGACGGCTTCCTACGAGCAGTACTTC. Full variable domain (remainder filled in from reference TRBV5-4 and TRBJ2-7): ETGVTQSPTHLIKTRGQQVTLRCSSQSGHNTVSWYQQALGQGPQFIFQYYREEENGRGNFPPRFSGLQFPNYSSELNVNALELDDSALYLCASSLGGTASYEQYFGPGTRLTVT.

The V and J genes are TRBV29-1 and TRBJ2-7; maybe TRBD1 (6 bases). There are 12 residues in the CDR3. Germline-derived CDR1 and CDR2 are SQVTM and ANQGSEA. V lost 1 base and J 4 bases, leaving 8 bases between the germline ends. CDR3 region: CSVEGTEYEQYF. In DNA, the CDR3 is TGCAGCGTTGAAGGGACAGAATACGAGCAGTACTTC.

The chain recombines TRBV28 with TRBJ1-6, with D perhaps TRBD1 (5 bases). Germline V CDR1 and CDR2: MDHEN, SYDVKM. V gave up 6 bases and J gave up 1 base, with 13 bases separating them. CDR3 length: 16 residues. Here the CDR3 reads CASSPPGGSYNSPLHF. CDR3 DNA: TGTGCCAGCAGCCCTCCCGGGGGGTCCTATAATTCACCCCTCCACTTT.

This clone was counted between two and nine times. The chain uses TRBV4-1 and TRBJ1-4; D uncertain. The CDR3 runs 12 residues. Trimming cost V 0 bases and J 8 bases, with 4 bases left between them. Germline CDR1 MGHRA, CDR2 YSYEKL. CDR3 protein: CASSQDLEKLFF. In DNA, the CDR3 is TGCGCCAGCAGCCAAGATTTGGAAAAACTGTTTTTT.

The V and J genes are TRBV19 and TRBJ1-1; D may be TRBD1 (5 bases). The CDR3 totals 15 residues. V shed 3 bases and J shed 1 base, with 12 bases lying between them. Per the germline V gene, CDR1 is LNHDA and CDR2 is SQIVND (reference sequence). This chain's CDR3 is CASSINRQRNTEAFF. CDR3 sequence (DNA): TGTGCCAGTAGTATTAACCGACAGAGGAACACTGAAGCTTTCTTT.

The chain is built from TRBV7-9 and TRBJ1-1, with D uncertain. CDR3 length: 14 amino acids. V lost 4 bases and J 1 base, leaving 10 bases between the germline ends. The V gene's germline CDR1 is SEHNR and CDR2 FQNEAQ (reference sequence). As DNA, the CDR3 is TGTGCCAGCAGCTGGCACGAGGGGAACACTGAAGCTTTCTTT. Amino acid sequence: CASSWHEGNTEAFF.